Each of the 24 T cell receptor beta chains below was sequenced from the same sample in a study of cytomegalovirus exposure and HLA in healthy donors. Data came from immunoSEQ multiplex PCR; TCRdb stores just in-frame clones and leaves some out. The sample includes tens of thousands of clones, roughly 94% seen only once; the top ten take under 3%. Specimen: PBMCs. These receptors came from a young man in good health and CMV-seronegative.

The count of this clone is one. The genes are TRBV30 and TRBJ2-7; 8 positions match TRBD2. Losses at the gene ends were 5 bases for V and 5 bases for J; bases not matched to a gene: 8. The germline gives CDR1 GTSNPN, CDR2 SVGIG (reference sequence). The CDR3 has 13 amino acids. The CDR3 is CAWASGSSHEQYF. The DNA of the CDR3 is TGTGCCTGGGCGAGCGGGAGTAGCCACGAGCAGTACTTC.

As to this clone: The DNA is left out, because the CDR3 cannot be placed on it with certainty; the CDR3 is given as TCRdb lists it. V usage is TRBV1 and J usage is TRBJ2-2; the table gives TRBD2 as D, unverified against the DNA. TRBV1 is tagged as a pseudogene. The CDR3 is 18 amino acids long, termini counted. The CDR3 loop reads CTSSQEWASGSNTGELFF.

This clone is a singleton in its sample. The chain recombines TRBV7-6 with TRBJ2-3; 9 nucleotides line up with TRBD1. Germline V gene data show CDR1 as SGHVS and CDR2 as FNYEAQ. This CDR3 contains 15 residues. Germline trimming cut 5 bases from V and 2 bases from J; bases unmatched to any gene: 5. The CDR3 nucleotides are TGTGCCAGCAGCCGGACAGGGGTTCCCACAGATACGCAGTATTTT. Translating it yields CASSRTGVPTDTQYF. The full variable domain, with the rest looked up from reference TRBV7-6 and TRBJ2-3, is GAGVSQSPRYKVTKRGQDVALRCDPISGHVSLYWYRQALGQGPEFLTYFNYEAQQDKSGLPNDRFSAERPEGSISTLTIQRTEQRDSAMYRCASSRTGVPTDTQYFGPGTRLTVL.

This clone was found once. The J gene is TRBJ2-7, the V gene TRBV5-1; TRBD2 might be the D (6 bases). The CDR3 consists of 14 residues. V lost 0 bases to trimming and J lost 1 base, with 8 bases between them. CDR1 SGHRS and CDR2 YFSETQ come from the germline V gene. The CDR3 nucleotides are TGCGCCAGCAGCTTGGGGGGGGATTCCTACGAGCAGTACTTC. Translation: CASSLGGDSYEQYF.

The V call is TRBV7-2, the J call TRBJ2-7; D gene unclear. Trimming took 2 bases from V and 3 from J, leaving 8 bases between them. Germline loops: CDR1 SGHTA, CDR2 FQGNSA. The CDR3 has 13 residues. Here the CDR3 reads CASSLQAGYEQYF. DNA of the CDR3: TGTGCCAGCAGCTTACAGGCCGGCTACGAGCAGTACTTC.

V gene TRBV11-3 combines with J gene TRBJ1-2, with D unresolved. V was trimmed by 3 bases and J by 4 bases, leaving 6 bases between them. The CDR3 has 12 amino acids. Germline V gene lookup returns CDR1 SGHNT and CDR2 YENEEA. CDR3 sequence (DNA): TGTGCCAGCAGCTTTGGCACCTATGGCTACACCTTC. It codes for CASSFGTYGYTF.

The chain combines TRBV19 with TRBJ1-2; D is undetermined. This CDR3 contains 12 residues. V was pared by 6 bases and J by 6 bases, with 11 bases between. Germline CDR1 is LNHDA and CDR2 is SQIVND (reference sequence). The CDR3 DNA follows: TGTGCCAGTAGAACTCCATCCGATGGCTACACCTTC. Its translation: CASRTPSDGYTF.

The V and J genes are TRBV9 and TRBJ2-1; possible D gene TRBD1, 6 bases. Per germline, CDR1 SGDLS and CDR2 YYNGEE. Trimming removed 0 bases at V and 7 bases at J, with 14 bases between. The CDR3 spans 15 residues. The CDR3 reads CASSVGHRVRNEQFF. The CDR3 bases are TGTGCCAGCAGCGTAGGCCACAGGGTTAGGAATGAGCAGTTCTTC.

The chain carries TRBV30 and TRBJ1-1; TRBD1 matches 7 bases. The CDR3 has 15 amino acids. Germline CDR1 GTSNPN, CDR2 SVGIG (reference sequence). Trimming removed 2 bases from V and 0 bases from J; junction bases left unmatched: 6. This chain's CDR3 is CAWSSPTGLNTEAFF. The CDR3 coding sequence is TGTGCCTGGAGTAGCCCGACAGGGCTGAACACTGAAGCTTTCTTT.

The rearrangement joins TRBV10-3 to TRBJ1-3; 8 bases map to TRBD1. The CDR3 spans 16 residues. Germline CDR1 is ENHRY and CDR2 is SYGVKD. The trim removed 4 bases at V and 0 bases at J, leaving 5 bases unmatched. In DNA, the CDR3 is TGTGCCATCAGTGCAGGGGGCCGACCCTCTGGAAACACCATATATTTT. Amino acids: CAISAGGRPSGNTIYF.

The V gene is TRBV19, the J gene TRBJ2-3, with 7 bases identical to TRBD1. Germline CDR1 is LNHDA and CDR2 is SQIVND (reference sequence). The V segment lost 5 bases and the J segment 3 bases; nucleotides outside the gene matches: 5. The CDR3 is 14 amino acids. This chain's CDR3 is CASSLGGRTDTQYF. CDR3 DNA sequence: TGTGCCAGTAGTCTAGGGGGCCGGACAGATACGCAGTATTTT.

The gene calls are TRBV15 and TRBJ2-1; D is perhaps TRBD2 (6 bases). There are 13 residues in the CDR3. The germline V gene has CDR1 LNHNV and CDR2 YYDKDF (reference sequence). V was cut by 1 base and J by 8 bases, with 9 bases left in between. CDR3 region: CATSRGWGDEQFF. The CDR3 DNA follows: TGTGCCACCAGCAGAGGCTGGGGGGATGAGCAGTTCTTC. Complete variable domain (other parts from reference TRBV15 and TRBJ2-1): DAMVIQNPRYQVTQFGKPVTLSCSQTLNHNVMYWYQQKSSQAPKLLFHYYDKDFNNEADTPDNFQSRRPNTSFCFLDIRSPGLGDTAMYLCATSRGWGDEQFFGPGTRLTVL.

The CDR3 here is CASSHRGPYSNQPQHF. DNA for the CDR3: TGTGCCAGCAGTCACAGGGGACCCTATAGCAATCAGCCCCAGCATTTT. This sequence joins TRBV28 and TRBJ1-5; TRBD1 matches at 7 bases. V lost 5 bases to trimming and J lost 0 bases; unmatched junction nucleotides: 7. This CDR3 region has 16 residues. CDR1 and CDR2 (germline): MDHEN, SYDVKM.

Only a few counts were recorded for this clone. This chain joins TRBV28 and TRBJ2-7; TRBD2 matches at 10 bases. The CDR3 runs to 14 residues. V dropped 5 bases and J dropped 5; count of bases not matched to a gene: 6. Germline loops: CDR1 MDHEN, CDR2 SYDVKM. Here the CDR3 DNA reads TGTGCCAGCAGTCTCGGACTAGCGGAGAACGAGCAGTACTTC. Its protein is CASSLGLAENEQYF.

V gene TRBV6-1 combines with J gene TRBJ1-1, with D unresolved. V lost 7 bases to trimming and J lost 8 bases, with 11 bases between them. CDR1 is MNHNS and CDR2 is SASEGT in the germline V gene. The CDR3 is 11 amino acids. CDR3 in DNA: TGTGCCAGCAATATGAACTTCGAAGCTTTCTTT. This gives the protein CASNMNFEAFF.

The chain joins TRBV7-2 to TRBJ2-7, with a tentative D call TRBD2 (5 bases). V was clipped by 5 bases and J by 5 bases, with 13 bases between them. The CDR3 length is 13 residues. CDR1 is SGHTA and CDR2 is FQGNSA in the germline V gene. The chain's CDR3 is CASSPGNSHEQYF. The DNA of the CDR3 is TGTGCCAGCAGCCCGGGGAACAGCCACGAGCAGTACTTC. The full variable domain, its missing parts supplied by reference TRBV7-2 and TRBJ2-7, is GAGVSQSPSNKVTEKGKDVELRCDPISGHTALYWYRQSLGQGLEFLIYFQGNSAPDKSGLPSDRFSAERTGGSVSTLTIQRTQQEDSAVYLCASSPGNSHEQYFGPGTRLTVT.

The V gene is TRBV18, the J gene TRBJ2-1, with TRBD2 identical over 10 bases. V shed 3 bases, J shed 6 bases, and the junction held 8 bases outside the gene matches. CDR3 length: 16 residues. Germline V gene sequence: CDR1 KGHSH, CDR2 LQKENI. The CDR3 is CASSPVLAGNTNEQFF. CDR3 sequence (DNA): TGTGCCAGCTCACCCGTACTAGCGGGAAACACCAATGAGCAGTTCTTC.

J is TRBJ2-1 and V is TRBV25-1, with D perhaps TRBD2 (7 bases). V was cut by 7 bases and J by 6 bases, with 13 bases left in between. The length of the CDR3 is 13 residues. Germline values: CDR1 MGHDK, CDR2 SYGVNS. The CDR3 sequence: CASTPGGSNEQFF. DNA of the CDR3: TGTGCCAGCACCCCGGGGGGCTCCAATGAGCAGTTCTTC.

The chain is built from TRBV29-1 and TRBJ2-1; possibly TRBD2 for D (6 bases). This CDR3 comprises 15 residues. Trimming shortened V by 3 bases and J by 5 bases, and 17 bases separated the two germline ends. The germline V gene has CDR1 SQVTM and CDR2 ANQGSEA. The CDR3 is CSVDQAGLEDNEQFF. DNA for the CDR3: TGCAGCGTTGATCAGGCGGGACTGGAAGACAATGAGCAGTTCTTC.

The genes are TRBV15 and TRBJ1-4, with no clear D. The CDR3 runs 15 residues. Trimming left V 0 bases short and J 0 bases short, with 5 bases between. Germline V gene data show CDR1 as LNHNV and CDR2 as YYDKDF (reference sequence). Here the CDR3 DNA reads TGTGCCACCAGCAGAGATAGAACAACTAATGAAAAACTGTTTTTT. Translated, it gives CATSRDRTTNEKLFF. Complete variable domain (other parts from reference TRBV15 and TRBJ1-4): DAMVIQNPRYQVTQFGKPVTLSCSQTLNHNVMYWYQQKSSQAPKLLFHYYDKDFNNEADTPDNFQSRRPNTSFCFLDIRSPGLGDTAMYLCATSRDRTTNEKLFFGSGTQLSVL.

The rearrangement uses TRBV6-6 and TRBJ2-3; possibly TRBD2 for D (7 bases). CDR3 length equals 14 residues. The germline V gene has CDR1 MNHNY and CDR2 SVGAGI (reference sequence). The germline V and J ends were trimmed by 5 bases and 2 bases, with 11 bases remaining between them. The CDR3 here is CASSPRGATDTQYF. CDR3 sequence (DNA): TGTGCCAGCAGTCCCCGGGGGGCCACAGATACGCAGTATTTT.

This clone has just one count. This chain joins TRBV6-5 and TRBJ1-2; weak D call: TRBD1 (5 bases). Germline V lookup: CDR1 MNHEY, CDR2 SVGAGI. Deletions cut 0 bases from V and 8 bases from J, with 19 bases between. The CDR3 runs to 16 residues. The CDR3 is CASSYSGQGIVWGYTF. The CDR3, as DNA: TGTGCCAGCAGTTACTCGGGGCAGGGCATCGTGTGGGGCTACACCTTC.

V gene TRBV5-4 combines with J gene TRBJ2-7; 8 positions match TRBD1. The CDR3 length is 15 residues. Germline V lookup: CDR1 SGHNT, CDR2 YYREEE (reference sequence). Losses at the gene ends were 0 bases for V and 6 bases for J; bases not matched to a gene: 8. CDR3 in amino acids: CASSLVDRGSGEQYF. In nucleotides, the CDR3 is TGTGCCAGCAGCTTGGTCGACAGGGGTAGTGGCGAGCAGTACTTC.

The chain combines TRBV18 with TRBJ1-3; the match to TRBD1 covers 7 bases. Germline V gene sequence: CDR1 KGHSH, CDR2 LQKENI. V lost 5 bases, J lost 4 bases, and 8 bases stayed unmatched. The CDR3 has 15 amino acids. CDR3 sequence: CASSEQGIGGNTIYF. The CDR3 nucleotides read TGTGCCAGCTCAGAACAGGGGATCGGAGGAAACACCATATATTTT.